The 19 T cell receptor beta chains below were found in one sample sequenced in a study of T cell repertoires in cytomegalovirus infection. TCRdb redid the calling of the reads with MiXCR, one entry per CDR3 protein. This repertoire shows about 310,000 distinct CDR3 sequences, approximately 25% found once; its top ten account for 13%. These receptors have no identified antigens. The sequencing here drew on cultured PBMCs, taken from culture after CMV antigen stimulation. These receptors were obtained from a human donor in good health (CMV status not recorded). Some clones in this sample may be carry-over from other donors' samples.

This clonotype came up many times. The rearrangement joins TRBV7-2 to TRBJ1-5; D is uncertain. The CDR3 spans 14 residues. Germline values: CDR1 SGHTA, CDR2 FQGNSA. The V gene lost 2 bases and the J gene lost 4 bases, with 9 bases spanning the gap. This CDR3 reads CASSLILGNQPQHF. As DNA, the CDR3 is TGTGCCAGCAGCTTAATCTTGGGAAATCAGCCCCAGCATTTT.

This clonotype was seen repeatedly, ten times or more. V usage is TRBV13 and J usage is TRBJ2-7; D possibly corresponds to TRBD1 (5 bases). Germline loops: CDR1 PRHDT, CDR2 FYEKMQ (reference sequence). V was clipped by 5 bases and J by 2 bases, with 19 bases between them. The length of the CDR3 is 16 residues. The CDR3 reads CASSLYGTGATYEQYV. The CDR3 DNA reads as TGTGCCAGCAGCCTATACGGAACAGGAGCGACCTACGAGCAGTACGTC.

This clonotype was seen repeatedly, ten times or more. The CDR3 loop reads CASSLYGIATNEKLFF. In nucleotides, the CDR3 is TGTGCCAGCAGCTTATACGGCATCGCAACTAATGAAAAACTGTTTTTT. V and J are TRBV7-2 and TRBJ1-4, with D unclear. Germline-derived CDR1 and CDR2 are SGHTA and FQGNSA. Trimming removed 2 bases at V and 0 bases at J, with 10 bases between. This CDR3 has 16 amino acids.

This clonotype was detected ten times or more. J is TRBJ1-1 and V is TRBV7-2, with 8 bases that match TRBD1. The germline gives CDR1 SGHTA, CDR2 FQGNSA. The CDR3 runs to 13 residues. V was clipped by 4 bases and J by 4 bases; unmatched bases: 2. CDR3: CASSSDRVTEAFF. The CDR3 DNA reads TGTGCCAGCAGCTCGGACAGGGTCACTGAAGCTTTCTTT.

This clonotype was picked up a small number of times. The chain carries TRBV7-9 and TRBJ2-3; D might be TRBD1 or TRBD2, each matching 5 bases. CDR3 length: 15 residues. Germline-derived CDR1 and CDR2 are SEHNR and FQNEAQ (reference sequence). V shed 2 bases and J shed 0 bases, with 9 bases lying between them. CDR3 bases: TGTGCCAGCAGCTTAAAGGGACCTAGCACAGATACGCAGTATTTT. Protein product: CASSLKGPSTDTQYF.

The chain uses TRBV10-3 and TRBJ2-5; 16 bases match TRBD2. Unmatched junction bases numbered 7, after V lost 3 bases and J lost 6 bases. The CDR3 is made up of 17 amino acids. The germline V gene has CDR1 ENHRY and CDR2 SYGVKD. The CDR3: CAISDGTSGRAVQTQYF. The CDR3 DNA sequence: TGTGCCATCAGTGATGGGACTAGCGGGAGGGCCGTTCAGACCCAGTACTTC.

This clonotype has a handful of counts. The chain combines TRBV7-3 with TRBJ2-6; D possibly corresponds to TRBD2 (6 bases). V shed 3 bases and J shed 4 bases, with 10 bases lying between them. Germline V CDR1 and CDR2: SGHTA, FQGTGA. The CDR3 length is 15 residues. CDR3 bases: TGTGCCAGCAGCTTTTTGGGGGGAGGGGCCAACGTCCTGACTTTC. This sequence encodes CASSFLGGGANVLTF. Full variable domain (remainder filled in from reference TRBV7-3 and TRBJ2-6): GAGVSQTPSNKVTEKGKYVELRCDPISGHTALYWYRQSLGQGPEFLIYFQGTGAADDSGLPNDRFFAVRPEGSVSTLKIQRTERGDSAVYLCASSFLGGGANVLTFGAGSRLTVL.

The chain carries TRBV19 and TRBJ1-5; D is possibly TRBD1 (6 bases). The V and J ends lost 6 bases and 1 base respectively, with 13 bases between them. Germline loops: CDR1 LNHDA, CDR2 SQIVND (reference sequence). The CDR3 totals 15 residues. CDR3 nucleotide sequence: TGTGCCAGTAGCGGAGGGCAGGGGAGCAATCAGCCCCAGCATTTT. This gives the protein CASSGGQGSNQPQHF. Looking up the rest from reference TRBV19 and TRBJ1-5 gives the full variable domain: DGGITQSPKYLFRKEGQNVTLSCEQNLNHDAMYWYRQDPGQGLRLIYYSQIVNDFQKGDIAEGYSVSREKKESFPLTVTSAQKNPTAFYLCASSGGQGSNQPQHFGDGTRLSIL.

The chain combines TRBV29-1 with TRBJ2-5; 14 bases line up with TRBD2. V was clipped by 7 bases and J by 0 bases; unmatched bases: 10. Germline assignment: CDR1 SQVTM and CDR2 ANQGSEA. This CDR3 has 17 amino acids. The CDR3 bases are TGCAGCGCCGGGACTAGCGGGAGAGTAGGGGACCAAGAGACCCAGTACTTC. This codes for CSAGTSGRVGDQETQYF. The full variable domain, rest sourced from reference TRBV29-1 and TRBJ2-5, is SAVISQKPSRDICQRGTSLTIQCQVDSQVTMMFWYRQQPGQSLTLIATANQGSEATYESGFVIDKFPISRPNLTFSTLTVSNMSPEDSSIYLCSAGTSGRVGDQETQYFGPGTRLLVL.

The chain uses TRBV12-3 or TRBV12-4 and TRBJ2-7; 9 nucleotides line up with TRBD1. V was pared by 3 bases and J by 4 bases, with 7 bases of the junction left unmatched. The length of the CDR3 is 15 residues. The CDR3 spells CASSFNNRGRYEQYF. The DNA for the CDR3 is TGTGCCAGCAGTTTCAATAACAGGGGGCGGTACGAGCAGTACTTC.

This clonotype was seen just once. The chain joins TRBV19 to TRBJ1-6, with D unclear. This CDR3 contains 12 residues. Trimming shortened V by 3 bases and J by 8 bases, and 5 bases separated the two germline ends. Germline V CDR1 and CDR2: LNHDA, SQIVND (reference sequence). The CDR3 coding sequence is TGTGCCAGTAGTATTATAGATTCACCCCTCCACTTT. Translation gives CASSIIDSPLHF.

This chain connects TRBV28 to TRBJ2-4, with D unclear. CDR1 is MDHEN, CDR2 SYDVKM, per germline. The V end lost 4 bases, the J end lost 0 bases, and 10 bases lay between the germline ends. The CDR3 runs to 15 residues. CDR3 protein: CASSYGPEAKNIQYF. CDR3 bases: TGTGCCAGCAGTTATGGGCCCGAAGCCAAAAACATTCAGTACTTC.

The chain is built from TRBV7-4 and TRBJ1-1; 7 bases fit TRBD1. The ends lost 0 bases at V and 0 bases at J; junction bases unmatched: 10. CDR1 is SGHVT and CDR2 is SQSDAQ in the germline V gene. This CDR3 region has 18 residues. In DNA form, the CDR3 reads TGTGCCAGCAGCTTAGCCCTCATACCCGGGACAGTGAACACTGAAGCTTTCTTT. This sequence encodes CASSLALIPGTVNTEAFF. The full variable domain, in which reference TRBV7-4 and TRBJ1-1 provide the parts outside the CDR3, is GAGVSQSPRYKVAKRGRDVALRCDSISGHVTLYWYRQTLGQGSEVLTYSQSDAQRDKSGRPSGRFSAERPERSVSTLKIQRTEQGDSAVYLCASSLALIPGTVNTEAFFGQGTRLTVV.

The chain uses TRBV6-1 and TRBJ1-5; 7 positions agree with TRBD1. CDR3 length equals 14 residues. Germline CDR1 reads MNHNS; CDR2 reads SASEGT. J lost 3 bases, V lost 5 bases, and 4 bases had no gene match. The CDR3 region is CASSYTGDNQPQHF. CDR3 sequence (DNA): TGTGCCAGCAGTTACACAGGGGACAATCAGCCCCAGCATTTT.

CDR3 loop: CASSLVGRPKKAQYF. CDR3 nucleotides: TGTGCCAGCAGCTTAGTCGGACGGCCCAAGAAGGCCCAGTACTTC. The chain is built from TRBV7-2 and TRBJ2-5, with D uncertain. The CDR3 has 15 amino acids. In germline, CDR1 is SGHTA, CDR2 FQGNSA. V lost 1 base and J lost 9, with 18 bases in between.

The table lists this clonotype with a few counts. The chain recombines TRBV2 with TRBJ2-1, with D uncertain. The CDR3 spans 12 residues. Germline V gives CDR1 SNHLY, CDR2 FYNNEI. V gave up 8 bases and J gave up 12 bases, with 17 bases separating them. In DNA form, the CDR3 reads TGTGCCAGCCAGGCCACCGGTACCCCGCAGTTCTTC. Its translation: CASQATGTPQFF.

This clonotype was seen at least ten times. This chain links TRBV24-1 with TRBJ2-3; D not resolved. The CDR3 has 13 amino acids. Looked up from germline, CDR1 is KGHDR and CDR2 is SFDVKD. V dropped 2 bases and J dropped 5 bases, with 7 bases sitting between them. CDR3 in amino acids: CATSDSPQDTQYF. The CDR3 DNA follows: TGTGCCACCAGTGATTCCCCCCAAGATACGCAGTATTTT.

The table lists this clonotype with many counts. The rearrangement links TRBV11-3 to TRBJ1-1, with no clear D. The V end was cut by 5 bases, the J end by 5 bases, with 15 bases between. The CDR3 covers 14 residues. Germline-derived CDR1 and CDR2 are SGHNT and YENEEA. DNA for the CDR3: TGTGCCAGCAGCCCACATTTTGGGTCGACTGAAGCTTTCTTT. Translating it yields CASSPHFGSTEAFF.

This rearrangement joins TRBV28 to TRBJ2-1; a weak D match, TRBD1 (5 bases). The CDR3 extends over 17 amino acids. V lost 5 bases and J 1 base, leaving 18 bases between the germline ends. Germline CDR1 reads MDHEN; CDR2 reads SYDVKM. The CDR3 spells CASSPHYRISSYNEQFF. CDR3 coding DNA: TGTGCCAGCAGTCCCCATTACAGGATAAGTTCCTACAATGAGCAGTTCTTC.